These 2 T cell receptor beta chains were all obtained from the same sample, sequenced in a study of identical twins. TCRdb passed the 5' RACE reads through MiXCR, listing each CDR3 protein once. The sample contains about 470,000 distinct CDR3 sequences, 20% to 30% of which appear only once. This same sample was also part of a study on T cells expressing NK-cell markers.

Sequencing was performed on CD4+ T cells sorted from blood. The origin of the receptors is a woman between 18 and 29 years old in good health.

This clonotype was seen repeatedly, ten times or more. J is TRBJ2-3 and V is TRBV9, with a tentative D call TRBD2 (6 bases). There are 14 residues in the CDR3. Trimming removed 2 bases from V and 2 bases from J, with 9 bases in between. CDR1 SGDLS and CDR2 YYNGEE come from the germline V gene. The CDR3 bases are TGTGCCAGCAGCGTGGGACTTCACACAGATACGCAGTATTTT. Amino acids: CASSVGLHTDTQYF.

This clonotype was picked up a small number of times. The genes are TRBV12-3 or TRBV12-4 and TRBJ2-1; 8 nucleotides match TRBD2. V lost 4 bases, J lost 6 bases, and 11 bases stayed unmatched. The CDR3 covers 16 residues. The CDR3 bases are TGTGCCAGCAGTTACGCACCGGGGGGGCATCGCAATGAGCAGTTCTTC. This translates into CASSYAPGGHRNEQFF.